Below, 18 T cell receptor beta chains from the same sample are listed, as sequenced in a study of coeliac disease. The protocol was immunoSEQ multiplex PCR, while the TCRdb copy is restricted to in-frame clones and leaves out a portion. Of some 8,700 clones in the sample, less than 75% are singletons; the top ten hold approximately 9.8%. The sample was intraepithelial lymphocytes from the gut. The receptors were sampled from a woman aged 55-70 years with celiac disease.

J is TRBJ1-6 and V is TRBV4-1; 8 bases fit TRBD1. Trimming cost V 5 bases and J 10 bases; bases outside gene matches: 7. The CDR3 contains 14 residues. Germline CDR1 is MGHRA and CDR2 is YSYEKL. The CDR3 protein is CASSGTGGYSPLHF. In nucleotides, the CDR3 is TGCGCCAGCAGCGGAACAGGGGGATACTCACCCCTCCACTTT.

The chain employs TRBV5-4 and TRBJ2-7, with D maybe TRBD2 (6 bases). The germline V gene has CDR1 SGHNT and CDR2 YYREEE (reference sequence). The CDR3 spans 14 residues. V was clipped by 4 bases and J by 6 bases, with 17 bases between them. As DNA, the CDR3 is TGTGCCAGCAGCCAAAGCGGGTCCCCCTGCGAGCAGTACTTC. Translation gives CASSQSGSPCEQYF.

The rearrangement links TRBV18 to TRBJ1-1; weak D call: TRBD1 (5 bases). Germline values: CDR1 KGHSH, CDR2 LQKENI. Trimming cost V 3 bases and J 7 bases, with 6 bases left between them. CDR3 size: 11 residues. The CDR3 spells CASSPTDEAFF. Written as DNA, the CDR3 is TGTGCCAGCTCACCGACAGATGAAGCTTTCTTT.

This chain joins TRBV5-1 and TRBJ1-4; the match to TRBD1 covers 9 bases. Losses at the gene ends were 4 bases for V and 6 bases for J; bases not matched to a gene: 7. Germline CDR1 and CDR2: SGHRS and YFSETQ. The CDR3 has 15 amino acids. DNA of the CDR3: TGCGCCAGCAGCAGTTCCGGGACAGGGCATGAAAAACTGTTTTTT. This sequence encodes CASSSSGTGHEKLFF.

The chain has TRBV28 and TRBJ2-7, with 11 bases aligning to TRBD1. The CDR3 spans 13 residues. From germline, CDR1 is MDHEN and CDR2 SYDVKM. Losses at the gene ends were 10 bases for V and 3 bases for J; bases not matched to a gene: 5. CDR3 region: CATRTGGFYEQYF. DNA for the CDR3: TGTGCCACCCGGACAGGGGGCTTCTACGAGCAGTACTTC.

This clone has a handful of counts. The gene calls are TRBV6-6 and TRBJ2-3; tentative D call: TRBD1 (5 bases). This CDR3 is 14 amino acids long. Per germline, CDR1 MNHNY and CDR2 SVGAGI (reference sequence). Trimming took off 8 bases at V and 3 bases at J, with 15 bases between the two ends. For the CDR3, the DNA is TGTGCCAGCTCTGTGGCAGGGTTAACAGATACGCAGTATTTT. Its protein is CASSVAGLTDTQYF.

V gene TRBV2 combines with J gene TRBJ2-7; TRBD2 aligns across 10 bases. The CDR3 length is 14 residues. J gave up 2 bases and V 6 bases, and 4 bases lay outside the gene matches. The V gene's germline CDR1 is SNHLY and CDR2 FYNNEI. The CDR3 spells CASRELAGPYEQYF. CDR3 nucleotides: TGTGCCAGCAGGGAACTAGCGGGACCCTACGAGCAGTACTTC.

This clone appeared a few times. J is TRBJ1-2 and V is TRBV30; a weak D match, TRBD1 (6 bases). V was clipped by 0 bases and J by 6 bases, with 11 bases between them. The CDR3 sequence is 13 residues long. Per the germline V gene, CDR1 is GTSNPN and CDR2 is SVGIG (reference sequence). The CDR3 region is CAWSVVGAHGYTF. CDR3 DNA: TGTGCCTGGAGTGTAGTGGGGGCGCATGGCTACACCTTC.

This rearrangement joins TRBV7-2 to TRBJ1-1, with D uncertain. V shed 0 bases and J shed 1 base, with 9 bases lying between them. Germline V gives CDR1 SGHTA, CDR2 FQGNSA. The CDR3 sequence is 15 residues long. CDR3 coding DNA: TGTGCCAGCAGCTTAGCGCTCCGGGGGAACACTGAAGCTTTCTTT. This codes for CASSLALRGNTEAFF. The full variable domain, with the rest looked up from reference TRBV7-2 and TRBJ1-1, is GAGVSQSPSNKVTEKGKDVELRCDPISGHTALYWYRQSLGQGLEFLIYFQGNSAPDKSGLPSDRFSAERTGGSVSTLTIQRTQQEDSAVYLCASSLALRGNTEAFFGQGTRLTVV.

This clone is medium-sized within its sample. This chain connects TRBV5-1 to TRBJ2-1, with 7 bases identical to TRBD2. Germline trimming cut 2 bases from V and 1 base from J; bases unmatched to any gene: 9. The CDR3 sequence is 17 residues long. The germline gives CDR1 SGHRS, CDR2 YFSETQ. As DNA, the CDR3 is TGCGCCAGCAGCTTATTACCAGCGGGAAGATCCTACAATGAGCAGTTCTTC. Translating gives CASSLLPAGRSYNEQFF.

This clone was seen only a few times. The V gene is TRBV7-9, the J gene TRBJ2-3; TRBD2 agrees at 13 bases. Trimming took 5 bases from V and 5 from J; bases not matched to a gene: 7. The germline gives CDR1 SEHNR, CDR2 FQNEAQ (reference sequence). This CDR3 has 16 amino acids. The CDR3 nucleotides read TGTGCCAGCAGCGTCAGACTAGCGGGGGGCAGAGATACGCAGTATTTT. It is translated as CASSVRLAGGRDTQYF. Together with reference TRBV7-9 and TRBJ2-3, the CDR3 gives the full variable domain: DTGVSQNPRHKITKRGQNVTFRCDPISEHNRLYWYRQTLGQGPEFLTYFQNEAQLEKSRLLSDRFSAERPKGSFSTLEIQRTEQGDSAMYLCASSVRLAGGRDTQYFGPGTRLTVL.

The chain has TRBV7-3 and TRBJ2-1, with TRBD2 matching 8 bases. The length of the CDR3 is 17 residues. J gave up 3 bases and V 0 bases, and 7 bases lay outside the gene matches. Germline V gene data show CDR1 as SGHTA and CDR2 as FQGTGA. CDR3 nucleotide sequence: TGTGCCAGCAGCTTAACGTCGGCTAGCGGGTACTACAATGAGCAGTTCTTC. Its protein is CASSLTSASGYYNEQFF.

This clone is labeled as medium-sized. V usage is TRBV6-4 and J usage is TRBJ1-2; D is ambiguous. The V gene lost 0 bases and the J gene lost 4 bases, with 6 bases spanning the gap. This CDR3 is built from 13 residues. Germline CDR1 and CDR2: MRHNA and SNTAGT. The CDR3 DNA is TGTGCCAGCAGTGACTCGGGCAGCTATGGCTACACCTTC. It is translated as CASSDSGSYGYTF.

This chain joins TRBV7-3 and TRBJ1-1; maybe TRBD1 (6 bases). V lost 6 bases, J lost 1 base, and 15 bases lay in between. Germline V gene sequence: CDR1 SGHTA, CDR2 FQGTGA. The CDR3 has 15 amino acids. The CDR3 DNA is TGTGCCAGCAGTCTGGGGGCGGGTGAGAACACTGAAGCTTTCTTT. Its translation is CASSLGAGENTEAFF.

The chain recombines TRBV6-5 with TRBJ1-4, with TRBD1 identical over 10 bases. Germline values: CDR1 MNHEY, CDR2 SVGAGI. V gave up 5 bases and J gave up 8 bases; unmatched junction bases: 8. The CDR3 is made up of 15 amino acids. CDR3 region: CASSHDRGQGEKLFF. CDR3 in DNA: TGTGCCAGCAGTCACGACAGGGGGCAAGGGGAAAAACTGTTTTTT.

V and J are TRBV6-1 and TRBJ2-5; D uncertain. The J call may not be correct, given that the DNA end is closer to TRBJ2-7. The CDR3 totals 12 residues. CDR1 and CDR2 (germline): MNHNS, SASEGT. CDR3 nucleotide sequence: TGTGCCAGCAGTGAAGGGGTTAGCGAGCAGTACTTC. Translating it yields CASSEGVSEQYF.

This clone occurred a few times. The J gene is TRBJ2-7, the V gene TRBV5-1, with 7 positions matching TRBD1. This CDR3 has 14 residues. Germline V lookup: CDR1 SGHRS, CDR2 YFSETQ. V lost 4 bases, J lost 1 base, and 5 bases stayed unmatched. CDR3 coding DNA: TGCGCCAGCAGCAATCAACAGGGGTCCTACGAGCAGTACTTC. Encoded protein: CASSNQQGSYEQYF.

The gene calls are TRBV5-1 and TRBJ2-7; D is unclear. The V gene's germline CDR1 is SGHRS and CDR2 YFSETQ. The CDR3 length is 14 residues. The V gene lost 6 bases and the J gene lost 2 bases, with 15 bases spanning the gap. The CDR3, as DNA: TGCGCCAGCAAGGAACTATTCACTACCTACGAGCAGTACTTC. Protein product: CASKELFTTYEQYF. The variable domain in full, with the rest retrieved from reference TRBV5-1 and TRBJ2-7, is KAGVTQTPRYLIKTRGQQVTLSCSPISGHRSVSWYQQTPGQGLQFLFEYFSETQRNKGNFPGRFSGRQFSNSRSEMNVSTLELGDSALYLCASKELFTTYEQYFGPGTRLTVT.